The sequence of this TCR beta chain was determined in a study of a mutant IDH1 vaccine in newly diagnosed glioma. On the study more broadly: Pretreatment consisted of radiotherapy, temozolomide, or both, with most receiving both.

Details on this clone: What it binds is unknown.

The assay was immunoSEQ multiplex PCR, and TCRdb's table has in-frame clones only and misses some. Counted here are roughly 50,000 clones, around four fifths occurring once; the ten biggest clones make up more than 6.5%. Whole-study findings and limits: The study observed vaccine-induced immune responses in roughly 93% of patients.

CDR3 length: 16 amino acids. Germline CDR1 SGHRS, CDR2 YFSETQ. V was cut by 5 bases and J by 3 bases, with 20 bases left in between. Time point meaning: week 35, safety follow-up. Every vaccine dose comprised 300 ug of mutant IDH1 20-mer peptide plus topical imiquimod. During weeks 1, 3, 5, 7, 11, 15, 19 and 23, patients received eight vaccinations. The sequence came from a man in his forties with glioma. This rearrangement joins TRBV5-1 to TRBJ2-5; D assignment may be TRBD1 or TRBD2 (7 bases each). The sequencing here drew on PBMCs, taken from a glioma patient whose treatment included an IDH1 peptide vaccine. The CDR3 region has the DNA TGCGCCAGCAGGCCGGGGGGTACAGGGGCTGAAGAGACCCAGTACTTC. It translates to CASRPGGTGAEETQYF.